The source of this TCR beta chain is a study of T cell responses to AZD1222 COVID-19 vaccine. Trimming shortened V by 5 bases and J by 4 bases, and 11 bases separated the two germline ends. The CDR3 extends over 14 amino acids. The germline gives CDR1 MNHEY, CDR2 SVGEGT. Pooling was applied to second doses at about 4 or about 12 weeks. Study-level results: Donors were mostly white British, more females; clonal diversity possibly underestimated. The study found Spike-specific TCR breadth and depth rose after two AZD1222 doses.

The data were produced by immunoSEQ multiplex PCR, yet TCRdb's version contains in-frame clones alone and is incomplete. The table lists 150,000 to 200,000 clones, 80% to 95% of them singletons. Remarks on this clone: The antigen remains unidentified.

Material: peripheral blood, obtained 28 days after the second AZD1222 dose. This receptor was taken from an adult who received the AZD1222 COVID-19 vaccine. The genes are TRBV6-2 or TRBV6-3 and TRBJ2-2; D is uncertain. In nucleotides, the CDR3 is TGTGCCAGCAGTAATTACCGCGCCACCGGGGAGCTGTTTTTT. It codes for CASSNYRATGELFF.